One and the same sample provided the 2 T cell receptor beta chains below, sequenced in a study of blood T cell repertoires in COVID-19. The repertoire was sequenced with immunoSEQ multiplex PCR; TCRdb's copy has only in-frame clones and lacks some. This table holds some 99,000 clones, roughly nine tenths found once. Sample: peripheral blood. All receptors derive from a man in his 70s with acute or convalescent COVID-19.

This clone was seen a few times. The chain is built from TRBV20-1 and TRBJ1-1; possible D gene TRBD1, 5 bases. Germline V gives CDR1 DFQATT, CDR2 SNEGSKA (reference sequence). This CDR3 is built from 11 residues. Trimming pared 5 bases from V and 5 bases from J, leaving 9 bases between. CDR3 nucleotide sequence: TGCAGTGCTGCAGGGCCAACTGAAGCTTTCTTT. Translation: CSAAGPTEAFF.

This chain uses TRBV19 with TRBJ2-2, with 8 nucleotides matching TRBD2. J gave up 7 bases and V 6 bases, and 7 bases lay outside the gene matches. This CDR3 spans 14 amino acids. Germline V gene data show CDR1 as LNHDA and CDR2 as SQIVND (reference sequence). DNA for the CDR3: TGTGCCAGTAGGGCGGGGGGATATGGCGGGGAGCTGTTTTTT. Amino acid sequence: CASRAGGYGGELFF.